The 8 T cell receptor beta chains below were found in one sample sequenced in a study of identical twins (dated by TCRdb to 2015 to 2016). The library was obtained by 5' RACE. The sequencing machine was an Illumina HiSeq 2000. TCRdb itself trimmed the public reads at Q25 with fastp, ran MiXCR and retained productive beta chains. Duplicate CDR3 protein sequences are folded into a single record with the most common DNA and genes. The sample yields 410,000 or so distinct CDR3 sequences; under 20% were counted once. Together, the top ten hold around 12% of the sample. The sequencing input was naive T cells sorted from blood. The sample's cell subset or site label is to be understood as: cells isolated with a human naive T-cell isolation kit. The receptor source for this set is a man aged 45-65 years in good health.

This clonotype was seen a handful of times. J is TRBJ2-3 and V is TRBV7-8; 7 bases align to TRBD2. V trimming: 4 bases; J trimming: 6 bases; junction bases outside the gene matches: 16. The CDR3 runs to 17 residues. Per the germline V gene, CDR1 is SGHVS and CDR2 is FQNEAQ. The CDR3: CASSSQPGTFSGDTQYF. The CDR3 DNA reads TGTGCCAGCAGCTCCCAGCCGGGGACCTTTAGCGGGGATACGCAGTATTTT. Drawing the rest from reference TRBV7-8 and TRBJ2-3, the complete variable domain is GAGVSQSPRYKVAKRGQDVALRCDPISGHVSLFWYQQALGQGPEFLTYFQNEAQLDKSGLPSDRFFAERPEGSVSTLKIQRTQQEDSAVYLCASSSQPGTFSGDTQYFGPGTRLTVL.

The sample holds a few counts of this clonotype. V usage is TRBV20-1 and J usage is TRBJ1-5; 7 positions agree with TRBD1. With 5 bases clipped from V and 3 bases from J, the junction kept 4 bases outside the gene matches. This CDR3 is built from 13 residues. The germline V gene encodes CDR1 DFQATT and CDR2 SNEGSKA (reference sequence). The CDR3 nucleotides are TGCAGTGCTGGGACAGCCTACAATCAGCCCCAGCATTTT. It is translated as CSAGTAYNQPQHF.

This clonotype was detected once. V and J are TRBV27 and TRBJ1-2, with 7 bases identical to TRBD1. Trimming cost V 0 bases and J 0 bases; bases outside gene matches: 4. The length of the CDR3 is 16 residues. Per germline, CDR1 MNHEY and CDR2 SMNVEV (reference sequence). The CDR3 spells CASSLSADRANYGYTF. The CDR3 coding sequence is TGTGCCAGCAGTTTATCGGCCGACAGGGCTAACTATGGCTACACCTTC.

The chain recombines TRBV4-2 with TRBJ1-1; D might be TRBD1 (6 bases). Trimming pared 0 bases from V and 5 bases from J, leaving 16 bases between. This CDR3 is built from 16 residues. In germline, CDR1 is LGHNA, CDR2 YNFKEQ. The CDR3 sequence: CASSQEAPGRGTEAFF. CDR3 nucleotide sequence: TGTGCCAGCAGCCAAGAAGCTCCGGGTAGGGGGACTGAAGCTTTCTTT.

This clonotype came up a few times. This chain connects TRBV29-1 to TRBJ1-1; 9 positions agree with TRBD1. Germline assignment: CDR1 SQVTM and CDR2 ANQGSEA. V shed 3 bases and J 1 base; nucleotides not matched to a gene: 3. This CDR3 has 14 residues. The CDR3 region is CSVDRDRANTEAFF. Here the CDR3 DNA reads TGCAGCGTTGACCGGGACAGGGCGAACACTGAAGCTTTCTTT. Drawing the rest from reference TRBV29-1 and TRBJ1-1, the complete variable domain is SAVISQKPSRDICQRGTSLTIQCQVDSQVTMMFWYRQQPGQSLTLIATANQGSEATYESGFVIDKFPISRPNLTFSTLTVSNMSPEDSSIYLCSVDRDRANTEAFFGQGTRLTVV.

V and J are TRBV7-2 and TRBJ2-3, with 7 bases fitting TRBD2. V was clipped by 5 bases and J by 1 base; unmatched bases: 9. Germline-derived CDR1 and CDR2 are SGHTA and FQGNSA. This CDR3 spans 16 amino acids. DNA for the CDR3: TGTGCCAGCAGCCCGTTGACTAGCCTCCGCACAGATACGCAGTATTTT. As protein: CASSPLTSLRTDTQYF.

This clonotype appeared many times. The chain employs TRBV11-1 and TRBJ2-4; 7 nucleotides line up with TRBD2. Germline V gene data show CDR1 as SGHAT and CDR2 as FQDESV (reference sequence). This CDR3 is 19 amino acids long. The ends lost 1 base at V and 4 bases at J; junction bases unmatched: 16. CDR3 in DNA: TGTGCCAGCAGCTTAGTCGAGTATTTGGCGGGAGACGAAAAAAACATTCAGTACTTC. It is translated as CASSLVEYLAGDEKNIQYF.

This clonotype was observed at least ten times. This rearrangement joins TRBV12-3 or TRBV12-4 to TRBJ2-3, with D perhaps TRBD2 (6 bases). This CDR3 spans 14 amino acids. V was cut by 7 bases and J by 5 bases, with 16 bases left in between. CDR3 bases: TGTGCCAGCAATGGGCCGGGAGTTAGAGATACGCAGTATTTT. Its translation is CASNGPGVRDTQYF.